This note documents a single T cell receptor (beta chain) sequence. What it recognizes is unknown. The repertoire was sequenced with immunoSEQ multiplex PCR; TCRdb's copy has only in-frame clones and lacks some. The sample lists over 10,000 clones; 60% to 80% were seen once. Patients had newly diagnosed, untreated stage II-IVA oral cavity squamous cell carcinoma. These oral cavity squamous cell carcinomas were HPV-negative and locally advanced. The entry originates in a study of neoadjuvant anti-PD-1 for oral cavity cancer. Study-level background: Around day 43, patients without progression received a fourth nivolumab dose before surgery. Study observations and caveats: Higher pretreatment Treg/Th17 ratios tracked higher pretreatment blood clonality.

V trimming: 8 bases; J trimming: 6 bases; junction bases outside the gene matches: 10. There are 15 residues in the CDR3. The germline V gene has CDR1 MNHEY and CDR2 SVGAGI. Sequenced material: tumor tissue, taken before nivolumab (anti-PD-1) treatment. The chain employs TRBV6-5 and TRBJ2-3, with 11 bases fitting TRBD2. The sequence derives from a person aged 40 to 85 with oral cavity squamous cell carcinoma. The donor label of this sample is uncertain. The DNA of the CDR3 is TGTGCCAGCTCGGATCAGGGACTAGCGGTTGATACGCAGTATTTT. Amino acid sequence: CASSDQGLAVDTQYF.